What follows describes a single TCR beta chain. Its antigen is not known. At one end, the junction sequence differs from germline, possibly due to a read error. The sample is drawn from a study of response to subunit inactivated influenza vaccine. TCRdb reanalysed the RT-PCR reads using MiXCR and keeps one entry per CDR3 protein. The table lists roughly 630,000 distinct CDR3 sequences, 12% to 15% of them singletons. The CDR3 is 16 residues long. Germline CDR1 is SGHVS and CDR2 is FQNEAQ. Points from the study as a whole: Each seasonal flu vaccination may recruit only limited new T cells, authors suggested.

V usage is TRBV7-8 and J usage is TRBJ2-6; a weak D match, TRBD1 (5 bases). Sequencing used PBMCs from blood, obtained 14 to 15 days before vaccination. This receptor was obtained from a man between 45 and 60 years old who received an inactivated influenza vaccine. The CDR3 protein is CASSLVVNSGANVLTF. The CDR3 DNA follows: TGTGCCAGCAGCTTAGTAGTTAACTCTGGGGCCAACGTCCTGACTTTT. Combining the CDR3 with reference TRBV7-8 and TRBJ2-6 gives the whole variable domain GAGVSQSPRYKVAKRGQDVALRCDPISGHVSLFWYQQALGQGPEFLTYFQNEAQLDKSGLPSDRFFAERPEGSVSTLKIQRTQQEDSAVYLCASSLVVNSGANVLTFGAGSRLTVL.